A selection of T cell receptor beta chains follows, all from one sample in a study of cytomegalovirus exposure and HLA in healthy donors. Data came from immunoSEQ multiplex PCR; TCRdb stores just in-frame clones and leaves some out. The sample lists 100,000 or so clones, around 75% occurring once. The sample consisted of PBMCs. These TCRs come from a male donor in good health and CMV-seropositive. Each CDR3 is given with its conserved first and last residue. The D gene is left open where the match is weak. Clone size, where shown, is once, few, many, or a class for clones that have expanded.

CDR3 DNA: TGTGCCAGCAGCTTGGAGGGGTTGCAAGAGACCCAGTACTTC
CDR3 protein: CASSLEGLQETQYF
clone size: NA
J gene: TRBJ2-5
D gene: NA
V gene: TRBV5-6

CDR3 DNA: TGTGCCAGCAGCCCCCCCGACGGGGGCGAGCAGTACTTC
CDR3 protein: CASSPPDGGEQYF
clone size: NA
J gene: TRBJ2-7
D gene: NA
V gene: TRBV2

CDR3 DNA: TGTGCCAGCAGTATAGGGACTAGTGGGAGGGGTGAGCAGTTCTTC
CDR3 protein: CASSIGTSGRGEQFF
clone size: NA
J gene: TRBJ2-1
D gene: TRBD2
V gene: TRBV28

CDR3 DNA: TGTGCCAGCCGGAACCCAGCAGTGTTGGGGGCCACAGATACGCAGTATTTT
CDR3 protein: CASRNPAVLGATDTQYF
clone size: NA
J gene: TRBJ2-3
D gene: NA
V gene: TRBV27

CDR3 DNA: TGTGCCAGCAGCCAACAGGGGATCTATGGCTACACCTTC
CDR3 protein: CASSQQGIYGYTF
clone size: few
J gene: TRBJ1-2
D gene: TRBD1
V gene: TRBV7-2

CDR3 DNA: TGTGCCAGTAGTATAGATGAGTACTACGAGCAGTACTTC
CDR3 protein: CASSIDEYYEQYF
clone size: NA
J gene: TRBJ2-7
D gene: NA
V gene: TRBV19

CDR3 DNA: TGTGCCAGCAGCCCTAGGACAGAGATGAACACTGAAGCTTTCTTT
CDR3 protein: CASSPRTEMNTEAFF
clone size: NA
J gene: TRBJ1-1
D gene: NA
V gene: TRBV13

CDR3 DNA: TGTGCCAGCAGCCAAGGTTTTTCAGGGGGTGAAGCTTTCTTT
CDR3 protein: CASSQGFSGGEAFF
clone size: NA
J gene: TRBJ1-1
D gene: TRBD1
V gene: TRBV14

CDR3 DNA: TGTGCTAGCAGCGGACTAGCGGGGGTGGAGACCCAGTACTTC
CDR3 protein: CASSGLAGVETQYF
clone size: NA
J gene: TRBJ2-5
D gene: TRBD2
V gene: TRBV7-7

CDR3 DNA: TGTGCCAGCAGTGTATCGGAGTGGAATCAGCCCCAGCATTTT
CDR3 protein: CASSVSEWNQPQHF
clone size: NA
J gene: TRBJ1-5
D gene: NA
V gene: TRBV2

CDR3 DNA: TGTGCCAGCAGTCCGTCGGTCCTAGGAAGTGGCTCCCACGAGCAGTACTTC
CDR3 protein: CASSPSVLGSGSHEQYF
clone size: NA
J gene: TRBJ2-7
D gene: NA
V gene: TRBV7-2

CDR3 DNA: TGTGCCAGCAGCCCTTGGACAAATCTGAACACTGAAGCTTTCTTT
CDR3 protein: CASSPWTNLNTEAFF
clone size: NA
J gene: TRBJ1-1
D gene: NA
V gene: TRBV7-9

CDR3 DNA: TGTGCCAGCAGCGCGGGGACTAGCGGGTTTAACCTCCTACGTGAGCAGTTCTTC
CDR3 protein: CASSAGTSGFNLLREQFF
clone size: few
J gene: TRBJ2-1
D gene: TRBD2
V gene: TRBV7-2

CDR3 DNA: TGTGCCATCAAAGCTGGGCACGGCGCCTACGAGCAGTACTTC
CDR3 protein: CAIKAGHGAYEQYF
clone size: NA
J gene: TRBJ2-7
D gene: NA
V gene: TRBV10-3

CDR3 DNA: TGTGCCATCAGTGAGTCAGGCGGCCGGAGTGGCTACACCTTC
CDR3 protein: CAISESGGRSGYTF
clone size: NA
J gene: TRBJ1-2
D gene: NA
V gene: TRBV10-3

CDR3 DNA: TGCGCCAGCAGCTTGACCTGGACAGACTACGAGCAGTACTTC
CDR3 protein: CASSLTWTDYEQYF
clone size: NA
J gene: TRBJ2-7
D gene: NA
V gene: TRBV5-1

CDR3 DNA: TGTGCCTGGAATACAGGTAGCGGAAAACTGTTTTTT
CDR3 protein: CAWNTGSGKLFF
clone size: NA
J gene: TRBJ1-4
D gene: NA
V gene: TRBV30

CDR3 DNA: TGTGCCAGCCGCCCGGGGGCAACTAATGAAAAACTGTTTTTT
CDR3 protein: CASRPGATNEKLFF
clone size: NA
J gene: TRBJ1-4
D gene: NA
V gene: TRBV6-5

CDR3 DNA: TGTGCCAGCACCCCAAACCTCATGATGGAGGACTATGGCTACACCTTC
CDR3 protein: CASTPNLMMEDYGYTF
clone size: NA
J gene: TRBJ1-2
D gene: NA
V gene: TRBV4-2

CDR3 DNA: TGTGCCAGCAGACCTGCTAGCTCTGGAAACACCATATATTTT
CDR3 protein: CASRPASSGNTIYF
clone size: NA
J gene: TRBJ1-3
D gene: NA
V gene: TRBV7-2

CDR3 DNA: TGTGCCAGTAGCCGGGACACCGCTAACTATGGCTACACCTTC
CDR3 protein: CASSRDTANYGYTF
clone size: few
J gene: TRBJ1-2
D gene: NA
V gene: TRBV19

CDR3 DNA: TGTGCCAGCAGTACCCTGGACAGGGTTAACACTGAAGCTTTCTTT
CDR3 protein: CASSTLDRVNTEAFF
clone size: once
J gene: TRBJ1-1
D gene: TRBD1
V gene: TRBV6-1

CDR3 DNA: TGTGCCAGCGGGACAGGGGTAGACACCGGGGAGCTGTTTTTT
CDR3 protein: CASGTGVDTGELFF
clone size: NA
J gene: TRBJ2-2
D gene: TRBD1
V gene: TRBV6-4

CDR3 DNA: TGTGCCAGCAGCCGACAGGTAGGAACAGGGACTGAAGCTTTCTTT
CDR3 protein: CASSRQVGTGTEAFF
clone size: few
J gene: TRBJ1-1
D gene: NA
V gene: TRBV4-2

CDR3 DNA: TGTGCCAGCAGTGGGGACAGGCACACTGAAGCTTTCTTT
CDR3 protein: CASSGDRHTEAFF
clone size: NA
J gene: TRBJ1-1
D gene: TRBD1
V gene: TRBV2

CDR3 DNA: TGTGCCAGCAGCTTGGGGGAGGGGCGGATCGAAAAACTGTTTTTT
CDR3 protein: CASSLGEGRIEKLFF
clone size: NA
J gene: TRBJ1-4
D gene: NA
V gene: TRBV5-4

CDR3 DNA: TGCGCCAGCAGCCAACGGGACAGGGGAATCGGTATCGTGGCCTACGAGCAGTACTTC
CDR3 protein: CASSQRDRGIGIVAYEQYF
clone size: NA
J gene: TRBJ2-7
D gene: TRBD1
V gene: TRBV4-1

CDR3 DNA: TGCGCCAGCAGCACTGTCGCAGAAGCGGGGGGCAGGACCCAGTACTTC
CDR3 protein: CASSTVAEAGGRTQYF
clone size: once
J gene: TRBJ2-5
D gene: TRBD2
V gene: TRBV5-1

CDR3 DNA: TGCGCCAGCAGCTTGCTAATAGCGGGGGCTCGGGAGCAGTTCTTC
CDR3 protein: CASSLLIAGAREQFF
clone size: NA
J gene: TRBJ2-1
D gene: TRBD2
V gene: TRBV5-1

CDR3 DNA: TGTGCCAGCAGCCAAAGGGACTTTGGTTTCGGGGCCCAGTACTTC
CDR3 protein: CASSQRDFGFGAQYF
clone size: once
J gene: TRBJ2-5
D gene: NA
V gene: TRBV7-2

CDR3 DNA: TGTGCCAGCAGTTACGCTAGCGGGGGGTTCACAGATACGCAGTATTTT
CDR3 protein: CASSYASGGFTDTQYF
clone size: NA
J gene: TRBJ2-3
D gene: TRBD2
V gene: TRBV6-6